These 28 T cell receptor beta chains originate from one sample sequenced in a study of cytomegalovirus exposure and HLA in healthy donors. Primers included in the PCR were 60 Vbeta and 13 Jbeta primers. The method was immunoSEQ multiplex PCR; TCRdb's version includes in-frame clones alone and lacks a portion of them. Of about 160,000 clones listed, about 82% are singletons. The material sequenced was PBMCs. The receptors originated from a woman aged 25 to 39 in good health and CMV-seropositive.

This sequence joins TRBV7-3 and TRBJ1-1; D ambiguous. The ends were cut back, 2 bases at V and 3 bases at J, with 10 bases in the middle. This CDR3 spans 14 amino acids. CDR1 is SGHTA, CDR2 FQGTGA, per germline. The CDR3 loop is CASSLSPVDTEAFF. Here the CDR3 DNA reads TGTGCCAGCAGCTTATCGCCGGTGGACACTGAAGCTTTCTTT.

The chain has TRBV19 and TRBJ1-2; 8 bases are shared with TRBD1. This CDR3 spans 13 amino acids. J was trimmed by 3 bases and V by 9 bases; bases with no gene match: 6. Germline V CDR1 and CDR2: LNHDA, SQIVND (reference sequence). Written as DNA, the CDR3 is TGTGCCAGCGGTCACAGGGGGGACTATGGCTACACCTTC. Residues: CASGHRGDYGYTF.

This clone has a handful of counts. The chain is built from TRBV4-3 and TRBJ2-5; 11 bases line up with TRBD2. With 0 bases clipped from V and 2 bases from J, the junction kept 8 bases outside the gene matches. This CDR3 region has 18 residues. In germline, CDR1 is LGHNA, CDR2 YSLEER. The CDR3 spells CASSQDSVAGGRQETQYF. The CDR3, as DNA: TGCGCCAGCAGCCAAGACTCCGTAGCGGGGGGGCGACAAGAGACCCAGTACTTC.

This clone was observed a few times. V gene TRBV28 combines with J gene TRBJ1-5; possibly TRBD1 for D (6 bases). Germline CDR1 and CDR2: MDHEN and SYDVKM. Trimming removed 5 bases from V and 7 bases from J, with 18 bases in between. This CDR3 contains 15 residues. This CDR3 is CASSHPRGHKQPQHF. The CDR3 bases are TGTGCCAGCAGTCACCCTAGGGGACACAAACAGCCCCAGCATTTT.

The sample holds a few counts of this clone. The chain links TRBV7-3 to TRBJ2-2; a weak D match, TRBD1 (6 bases). CDR1 is SGHTA, CDR2 FQGTGA, per germline. The CDR3 runs 16 residues. The ends were cut back, 2 bases at V and 6 bases at J, with 16 bases in the middle. DNA for the CDR3: TGTGCCAGCAGCTTATTATCAGGGGAGACGGCCGGGGAGCTGTTTTTT. Translation: CASSLLSGETAGELFF.

V and J are TRBV2 and TRBJ2-3, with D possibly being TRBD2 (5 bases). The CDR3 consists of 14 residues. Trimming removed 7 bases at V and 0 bases at J, with 11 bases between. In germline, CDR1 is SNHLY, CDR2 FYNNEI. The CDR3 bases are TGTGCCAGCATAGGGCGGGTCAGCACAGATACGCAGTATTTT. Translated, it gives CASIGRVSTDTQYF.

The J gene is TRBJ2-5, the V gene TRBV5-6, with 9 bases matching TRBD1. The germline V gene has CDR1 SGHDT and CDR2 YYEEEE. V lost 2 bases to trimming and J lost 5 bases; unmatched junction nucleotides: 7. The CDR3 contains 15 residues. The DNA of the CDR3 is TGTGCCAGCAGCTTTTCCCCGACAGGGGGGGAGACCCAGTACTTC. It specifies CASSFSPTGGETQYF. Full variable domain (rest looked up from reference TRBV5-6 and TRBJ2-5): DAGVTQSPTHLIKTRGQQVTLRCSPKSGHDTVSWYQQALGQGPQFIFQYYEEEERQRGNFPDRFSGHQFPNYSSELNVNALLLGDSALYLCASSFSPTGGETQYFGPGTRLLVL.

The rearrangement joins TRBV5-6 to TRBJ2-1; TRBD2 agrees at 11 bases. V gave up 3 bases and J gave up 0 bases; unmatched junction bases: 11. The germline gives CDR1 SGHDT, CDR2 YYEEEE. This CDR3 contains 19 residues. CDR3 sequence: CASSSRTSLAGDSYNEQFF. CDR3 nucleotides: TGTGCCAGCAGCTCCCGCACCTCACTAGCGGGGGACTCCTACAATGAGCAGTTCTTC.

The chain employs TRBV4-1 and TRBJ1-2; TRBD1 is a possible D gene (6 bases). This CDR3 spans 15 amino acids. Trimming removed 2 bases at V and 8 bases at J, with 18 bases between. Germline CDR1 reads MGHRA; CDR2 reads YSYEKL. CDR3 amino acids: CASSQPDRLTGGYTF. CDR3 DNA sequence: TGCGCCAGCAGCCAACCTGACAGGCTCACTGGAGGCTACACCTTC.

This sequence joins TRBV4-1 and TRBJ2-3; 11 positions match TRBD1. Germline loops: CDR1 MGHRA, CDR2 YSYEKL. The CDR3 spans 16 residues. V lost 1 base to trimming and J lost 4 bases; unmatched junction nucleotides: 4. The CDR3 protein is CASSQVAGQGADTQYF. The DNA for the CDR3 is TGCGCCAGCAGCCAAGTCGCGGGACAGGGGGCAGATACGCAGTATTTT.

The chain joins TRBV7-9 to TRBJ1-3; TRBD1 agrees at 12 bases. V lost 5 bases and J lost 4; bases outside the gene matches: 15. The CDR3 is made up of 19 amino acids. Germline V gene sequence: CDR1 SEHNR, CDR2 FQNEAQ (reference sequence). CDR3 protein: CASSNLLGDRGRGGNTIYF. CDR3 in DNA: TGTGCCAGCAGCAACCTCTTGGGGGACAGGGGGCGAGGAGGAAACACCATATATTTT.

This sequence joins TRBV7-6 and TRBJ2-7; 9 bases line up with TRBD1. The CDR3 contains 15 residues. With 1 base clipped from V and 5 bases from J, the junction kept 6 bases outside the gene matches. Germline-derived CDR1 and CDR2 are SGHVS and FNYEAQ. CDR3 in DNA: TGTGCCAGCAGCTTAGGTAGGACAGGGGCGGACGAGCAGTACTTC. It codes for CASSLGRTGADEQYF.

The rearrangement joins TRBV5-8 to TRBJ2-7; 8 bases agree with TRBD1. V trimming: 0 bases; J trimming: 2 bases; junction bases outside the gene matches: 13. This CDR3 region has 18 residues. Germline V CDR1 and CDR2: SGHTS, YDEGEE. In DNA, the CDR3 is TGTGCCAGCAGCTTGGACACCAGGGGGCCATCGTATACCTACGAGCAGTACTTC. The encoded protein is CASSLDTRGPSYTYEQYF.

The chain employs TRBV11-2 and TRBJ1-2; TRBD1 matches 8 bases. CDR3 length equals 18 residues. Germline trimming cut 5 bases from V and 3 bases from J; bases unmatched to any gene: 17. Germline V gene data show CDR1 as SGHAT and CDR2 as FQNNGV. CDR3 DNA: TGTGCCAGCAGCCCACACCCCGGACAGGGAATGAAGTACTATGGCTACACCTTC. It codes for CASSPHPGQGMKYYGYTF.

The rearrangement uses TRBV30 and TRBJ1-2; 8 bases fit TRBD1. CDR1 GTSNPN and CDR2 SVGIG come from the germline V gene (reference sequence). V was pared by 6 bases and J by 0 bases, with 9 bases of the junction left unmatched. The CDR3 totals 15 residues. The CDR3 coding sequence is TGTGCCTGTGAAAACAGGGGGGAAGCTAACTATGGCTACACCTTC. Translating gives CACENRGEANYGYTF.

This clone has only a few counts. The chain joins TRBV4-1 to TRBJ2-2; D not certain. From germline, CDR1 is MGHRA and CDR2 YSYEKL. Trimming cost V 0 bases and J 0 bases, with 5 bases left between them. The CDR3 has 15 residues. The chain's CDR3 is CASSQDGANTGELFF. CDR3 bases: TGCGCCAGCAGCCAAGACGGAGCGAACACCGGGGAGCTGTTTTTT.

This clone was found once. The chain recombines TRBV7-7 with TRBJ2-1, with D tentatively TRBD1 (6 bases). V dropped 3 bases and J dropped 5 bases, with 14 bases sitting between them. Germline values: CDR1 SSHAT, CDR2 FNYEAQ (reference sequence). CDR3 length: 15 residues. The CDR3 protein is CASSLGQRPHNEQFF. As DNA, the CDR3 is TGTGCCAGCAGCTTGGGACAAAGACCCCACAATGAGCAGTTCTTC.

To note about this clone: Because it lacks the conserved phenylalanine or tryptophan at the end, this CDR3 is likely a read error. The DNA is omitted, as the CDR3 cannot be located on it reliably, and the CDR3 follows TCRdb's listing. V usage is TRBV6-5 and J usage is TRBJ2-7; no check of the table's D call, TRBD2, against the DNA was made. The CDR3 is made up of 13 amino acids, end residues included. Germline V CDR1 and CDR2: MNHEY, SVGAGI. The CDR3 reads CASSPNPSGGMKI.

This clone was seen at least ten times. In the same sample, other DNA sequences code for this CDR3. V gene TRBV7-2 combines with J gene TRBJ1-1, with D possibly matching TRBD1 (6 bases). Germline values: CDR1 SGHTA, CDR2 FQGNSA. The germline V and J ends were trimmed by 5 bases and 3 bases, with 13 bases remaining between them. The CDR3 contains 14 residues. This CDR3 reads CASSPSPGDTEAFF. In nucleotides, the CDR3 is TGTGCCAGCAGCCCCAGTCCAGGGGACACTGAAGCTTTCTTT.

The chain combines TRBV9 with TRBJ1-1; D is unresolved. CDR3 length: 14 amino acids. The ends were cut back, 4 bases at V and 1 base at J, with 11 bases in the middle. Germline V gives CDR1 SGDLS, CDR2 YYNGEE. As DNA, the CDR3 is TGTGCCAGCAGCCCTCAGGTAGGGAACACTGAAGCTTTCTTT. It translates to CASSPQVGNTEAFF.

This sequence joins TRBV4-2 and TRBJ2-1, with a tentative D call TRBD2 (5 bases). CDR3 size: 16 residues. V was shortened by 0 bases and J by 12 bases, with 21 bases between the two germline ends. Germline V lookup: CDR1 LGHNA, CDR2 YNFKEQ. CDR3 coding DNA: TGTGCCAGCAGCCAAGAAAAGACCGGATGGAAACGGGGGCAGTTCTTC. Protein product: CASSQEKTGWKRGQFF.

This clone appeared a few times. This CDR3 is CASSLASAGTDTQYF. In DNA, the CDR3 is TGTGCCAGCAGTTTAGCCAGCGCGGGGACAGATACGCAGTATTTT. This chain connects TRBV28 to TRBJ2-3; maybe TRBD2 (6 bases). The CDR3 is 15 amino acids. The germline V gene encodes CDR1 MDHEN and CDR2 SYDVKM. V lost 2 bases to trimming and J lost 3 bases, with 12 bases between them.

This clone came up a few times. The chain uses TRBV7-2 and TRBJ1-4; 8 bases map to TRBD1. This CDR3 region has 16 residues. Germline CDR1 and CDR2: SGHTA and FQGNSA. J was trimmed by 3 bases and V by 6 bases; bases with no gene match: 9. CDR3 amino acids: CASRRTGSGANEKLFF. CDR3 coding DNA: TGTGCCAGCAGACGGACAGGGTCAGGGGCTAATGAAAAACTGTTTTTT.

The chain recombines TRBV7-9 with TRBJ1-1, with 9 bases lining up with TRBD1. Unmatched junction bases numbered 4, after V lost 5 bases and J lost 0 bases. The CDR3 is 15 amino acids. Germline V lookup: CDR1 SEHNR, CDR2 FQNEAQ (reference sequence). This CDR3 is CASSPGTGMNTEAFF. CDR3 nucleotides: TGTGCCAGCAGCCCTGGGACAGGGATGAACACTGAAGCTTTCTTT.

J is TRBJ1-4 and V is TRBV15, with 7 bases aligning to TRBD1. V lost 2 bases and J lost 8; bases outside the gene matches: 11. This CDR3 contains 16 residues. The germline V gene has CDR1 LNHNV and CDR2 YYDKDF (reference sequence). The chain's CDR3 is CATSRPTGDRGEKLFF. The DNA for the CDR3 is TGTGCCACCAGCAGACCTACAGGGGACCGGGGAGAAAAACTGTTTTTT.

CDR3 region: CASSEIQGDQPQHF. Here the CDR3 DNA reads TGTGCCAGCAGTGAAATTCAAGGGGATCAGCCCCAGCATTTT. The chain is built from TRBV6-1 and TRBJ1-5, with D perhaps TRBD1 (5 bases). V lost 2 bases, J lost 5 bases, and 10 bases lay in between. The CDR3 is 14 residues long. Looked up from germline, CDR1 is MNHNS and CDR2 is SASEGT.

J is TRBJ1-3 and V is TRBV7-2; maybe TRBD1 (5 bases). Germline V gene data show CDR1 as SGHTA and CDR2 as FQGNSA. The CDR3 contains 16 residues. V was pared by 3 bases and J by 0 bases, with 12 bases between. The CDR3 bases are TGTGCCAGCAGCTTGGAGCAGGGTTCCTCTGGAAACACCATATATTTT. As protein: CASSLEQGSSGNTIYF.

A single count supports this clone. The junction departs from germline at one end; a sequencing error may be responsible. The chain joins TRBV29-1 to TRBJ1-2; 7 bases align to TRBD1. Germline assignment: CDR1 SQVTM and CDR2 ANQGSEA. The CDR3 is made up of 11 amino acids. CDR3 nucleotide sequence: TGCAGCGTTGAAAGGCGGGACAGTACTGTCTTC. This encodes CSVERRDSTVF.